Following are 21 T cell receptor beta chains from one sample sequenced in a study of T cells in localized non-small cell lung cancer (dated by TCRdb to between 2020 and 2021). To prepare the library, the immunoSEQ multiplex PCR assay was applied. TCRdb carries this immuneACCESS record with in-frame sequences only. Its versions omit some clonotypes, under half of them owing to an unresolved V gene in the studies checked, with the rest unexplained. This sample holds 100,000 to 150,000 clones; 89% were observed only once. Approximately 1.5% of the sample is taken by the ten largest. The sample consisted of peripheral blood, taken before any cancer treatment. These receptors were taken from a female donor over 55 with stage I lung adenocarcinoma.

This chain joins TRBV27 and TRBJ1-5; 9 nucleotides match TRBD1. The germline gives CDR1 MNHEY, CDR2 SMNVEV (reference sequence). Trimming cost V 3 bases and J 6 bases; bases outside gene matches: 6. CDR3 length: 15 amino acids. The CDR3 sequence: CASSFAGQGTQPQHF. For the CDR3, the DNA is TGTGCCAGCAGTTTCGCGGGACAGGGTACTCAGCCCCAGCATTTT.

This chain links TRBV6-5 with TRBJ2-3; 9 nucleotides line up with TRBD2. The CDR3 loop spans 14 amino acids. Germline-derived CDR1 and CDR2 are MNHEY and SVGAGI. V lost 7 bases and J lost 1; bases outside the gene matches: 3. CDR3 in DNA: TGTGCCAGCAACCGCGGGAGGGGCACAGATACGCAGTATTTT. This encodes CASNRGRGTDTQYF.

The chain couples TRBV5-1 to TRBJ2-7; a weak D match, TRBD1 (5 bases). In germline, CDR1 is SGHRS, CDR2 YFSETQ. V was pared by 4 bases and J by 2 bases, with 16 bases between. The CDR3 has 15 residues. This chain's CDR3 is CASSPLGRPAYEQYF. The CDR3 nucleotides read TGCGCCAGCAGCCCCTTGGGGCGCCCGGCCTACGAGCAGTACTTC.

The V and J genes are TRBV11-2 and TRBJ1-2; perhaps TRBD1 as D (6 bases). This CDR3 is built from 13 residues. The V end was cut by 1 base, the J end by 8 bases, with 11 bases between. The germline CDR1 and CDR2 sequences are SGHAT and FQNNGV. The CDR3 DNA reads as TGTGCCAGCAGCTTAGCCAGGGGTGGGGGCTACACCTTC. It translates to CASSLARGGGYTF.

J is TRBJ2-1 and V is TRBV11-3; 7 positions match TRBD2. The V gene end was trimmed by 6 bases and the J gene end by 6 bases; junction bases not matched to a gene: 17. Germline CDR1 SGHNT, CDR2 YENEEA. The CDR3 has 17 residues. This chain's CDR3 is CASSINSWAGALNEQFF. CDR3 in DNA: TGTGCCAGCAGTATTAATAGCTGGGCGGGAGCCCTCAATGAGCAGTTCTTC. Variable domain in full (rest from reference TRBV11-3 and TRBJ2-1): EAGVVQSPRYKIIEKKQPVAFWCNPISGHNTLYWYLQNLGQGPELLIRYENEEAVDDSQLPKDRFSAERLKGVDSTLKIQPAELGDSAVYLCASSINSWAGALNEQFFGPGTRLTVL.

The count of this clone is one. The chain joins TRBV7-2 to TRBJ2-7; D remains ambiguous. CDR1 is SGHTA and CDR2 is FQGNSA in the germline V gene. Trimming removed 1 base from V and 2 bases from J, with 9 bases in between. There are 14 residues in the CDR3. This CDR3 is CASSLVQPPYEQYF. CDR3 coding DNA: TGTGCCAGCAGCTTAGTGCAGCCCCCCTACGAGCAGTACTTC.

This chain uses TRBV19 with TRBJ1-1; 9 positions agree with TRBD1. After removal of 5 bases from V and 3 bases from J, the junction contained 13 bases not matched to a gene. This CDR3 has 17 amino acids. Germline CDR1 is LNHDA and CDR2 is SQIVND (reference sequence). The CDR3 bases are TGTGCCAGTAGTTCGCGACAGGGGGGGTTTAAGGACACTGAAGCTTTCTTT. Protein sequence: CASSSRQGGFKDTEAFF.

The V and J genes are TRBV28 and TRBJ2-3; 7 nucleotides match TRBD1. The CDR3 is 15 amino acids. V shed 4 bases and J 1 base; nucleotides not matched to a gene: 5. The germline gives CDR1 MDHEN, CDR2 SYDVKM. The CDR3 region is CASSYNRGRTDTQYF. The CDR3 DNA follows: TGTGCCAGCAGTTACAACAGGGGCCGCACAGATACGCAGTATTTT. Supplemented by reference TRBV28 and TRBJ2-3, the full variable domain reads DVKVTQSSRYLVKRTGEKVFLECVQDMDHENMFWYRQDPGLGLRLIYFSYDVKMKEKGDIPEGYSVSREKKERFSLILESASTNQTSMYLCASSYNRGRTDTQYFGPGTRLTVL.

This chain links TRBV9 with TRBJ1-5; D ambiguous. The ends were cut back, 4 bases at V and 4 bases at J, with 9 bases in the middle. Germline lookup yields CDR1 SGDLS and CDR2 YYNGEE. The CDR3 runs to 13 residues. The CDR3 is CASSPRPNQPQHF. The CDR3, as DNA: TGTGCCAGCAGCCCCCGTCCAAATCAGCCCCAGCATTTT.

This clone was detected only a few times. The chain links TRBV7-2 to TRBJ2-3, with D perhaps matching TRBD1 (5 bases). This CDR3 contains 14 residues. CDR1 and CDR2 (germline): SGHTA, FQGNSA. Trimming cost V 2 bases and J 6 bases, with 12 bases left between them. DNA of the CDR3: TGTGCCAGCAGCTTACAGGGTGTAGTGGATACGCAGTATTTT. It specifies CASSLQGVVDTQYF.

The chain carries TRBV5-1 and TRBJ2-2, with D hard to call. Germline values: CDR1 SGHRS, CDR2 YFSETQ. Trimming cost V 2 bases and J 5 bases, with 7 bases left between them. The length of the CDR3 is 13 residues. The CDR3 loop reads CASSLSLTGELFF. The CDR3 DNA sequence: TGCGCCAGCAGCTTATCCCTGACCGGGGAGCTGTTTTTT.

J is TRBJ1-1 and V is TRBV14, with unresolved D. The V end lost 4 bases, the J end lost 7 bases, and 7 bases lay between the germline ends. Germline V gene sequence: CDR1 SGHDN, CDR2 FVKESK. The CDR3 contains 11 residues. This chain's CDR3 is CASSPLGEAFF. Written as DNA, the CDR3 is TGTGCCAGCAGCCCGCTCGGTGAAGCTTTCTTT.

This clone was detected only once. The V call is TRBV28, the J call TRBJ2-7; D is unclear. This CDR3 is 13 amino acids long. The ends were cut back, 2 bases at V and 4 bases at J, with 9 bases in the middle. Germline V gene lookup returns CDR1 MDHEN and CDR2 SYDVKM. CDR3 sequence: CASSLNLGYEQYF. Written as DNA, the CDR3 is TGTGCCAGCAGTTTAAATCTGGGGTACGAGCAGTACTTC. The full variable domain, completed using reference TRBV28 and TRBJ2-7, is DVKVTQSSRYLVKRTGEKVFLECVQDMDHENMFWYRQDPGLGLRLIYFSYDVKMKEKGDIPEGYSVSREKKERFSLILESASTNQTSMYLCASSLNLGYEQYFGPGTRLTVT.

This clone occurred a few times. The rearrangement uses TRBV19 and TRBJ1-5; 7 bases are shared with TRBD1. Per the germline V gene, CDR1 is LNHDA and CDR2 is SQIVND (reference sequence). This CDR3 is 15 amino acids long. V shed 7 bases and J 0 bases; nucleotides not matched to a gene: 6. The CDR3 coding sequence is TGTGCCAGTACCCGACAGGGTTTTAGCAATCAGCCCCAGCATTTT. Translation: CASTRQGFSNQPQHF. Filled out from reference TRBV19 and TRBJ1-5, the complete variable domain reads DGGITQSPKYLFRKEGQNVTLSCEQNLNHDAMYWYRQDPGQGLRLIYYSQIVNDFQKGDIAEGYSVSREKKESFPLTVTSAQKNPTAFYLCASTRQGFSNQPQHFGDGTRLSIL.

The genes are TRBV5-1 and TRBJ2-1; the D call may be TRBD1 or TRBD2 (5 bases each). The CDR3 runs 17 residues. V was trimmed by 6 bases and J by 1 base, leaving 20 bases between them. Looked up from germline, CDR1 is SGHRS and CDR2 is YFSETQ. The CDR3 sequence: CASTYKVGVPSYNEQFF. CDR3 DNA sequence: TGCGCCAGCACCTACAAGGTGGGGGTCCCTTCCTACAATGAGCAGTTCTTC.

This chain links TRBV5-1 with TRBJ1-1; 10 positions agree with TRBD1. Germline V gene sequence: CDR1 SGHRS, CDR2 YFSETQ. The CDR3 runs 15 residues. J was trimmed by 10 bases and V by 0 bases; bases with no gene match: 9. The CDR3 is CASSLEGDRGLGAFF. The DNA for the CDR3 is TGCGCCAGCAGCTTGGAAGGAGACAGGGGGCTTGGAGCTTTCTTT.

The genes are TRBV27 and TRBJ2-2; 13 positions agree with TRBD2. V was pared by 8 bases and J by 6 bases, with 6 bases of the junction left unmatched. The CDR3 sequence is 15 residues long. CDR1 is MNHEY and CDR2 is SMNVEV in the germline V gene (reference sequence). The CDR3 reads CASLGLAGVAGELFF. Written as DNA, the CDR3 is TGTGCCAGCCTCGGACTAGCGGGAGTTGCCGGGGAGCTGTTTTTT.

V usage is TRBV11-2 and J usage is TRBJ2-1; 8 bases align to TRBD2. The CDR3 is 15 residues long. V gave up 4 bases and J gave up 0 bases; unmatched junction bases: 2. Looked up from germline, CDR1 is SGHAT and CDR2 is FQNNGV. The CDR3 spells CASSSGGGSYNEQFF. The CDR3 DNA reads TGTGCCAGCAGCTCCGGGGGGGGCTCCTACAATGAGCAGTTCTTC. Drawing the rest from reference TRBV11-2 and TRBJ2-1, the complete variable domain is EAGVAQSPRYKIIEKRQSVAFWCNPISGHATLYWYQQILGQGPKLLIQFQNNGVVDDSQLPKDRFSAERLKGVDSTLKIQPAKLEDSAVYLCASSSGGGSYNEQFFGPGTRLTVL.

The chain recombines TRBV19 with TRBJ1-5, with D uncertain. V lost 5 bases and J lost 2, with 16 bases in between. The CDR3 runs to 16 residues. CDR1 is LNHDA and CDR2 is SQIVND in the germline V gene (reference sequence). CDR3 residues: CASSPLNAGGNQPQHF. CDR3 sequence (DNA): TGTGCCAGTAGTCCTCTCAACGCTGGGGGCAATCAGCCCCAGCATTTT.

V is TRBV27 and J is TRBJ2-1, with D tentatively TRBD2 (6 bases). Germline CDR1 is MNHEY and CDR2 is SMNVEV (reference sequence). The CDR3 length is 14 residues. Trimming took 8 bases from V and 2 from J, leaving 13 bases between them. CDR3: CASGLGLAYNEQFF. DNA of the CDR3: TGTGCCAGCGGACTGGGACTCGCCTACAATGAGCAGTTCTTC.

For the CDR3, the DNA is TGTGCCAGCAGTTTGGGCAGCCGGCCCCAGCATTTT. Its protein product is CASSLGSRPQHF. The chain recombines TRBV28 with TRBJ1-5; D remains ambiguous. The CDR3 is 12 amino acids. Trimming stripped 3 bases from V and 9 bases from J, with 9 bases between. CDR1 is MDHEN and CDR2 is SYDVKM in the germline V gene.